This is a list of T cell receptor beta chains from one sample in a study of T-cell memory formation after mild COVID-19. TCRdb reanalysed the 5' RACE reads using MiXCR and keeps one entry per CDR3 protein. This table has hundreds of thousands of distinct CDR3 sequences, approximately 15% appearing once. Source material: PBMCs or a T cell subset sorted from them (not recorded which). Every receptor here comes from a man aged 18 to 29 who had mild COVID-19 (a few samples of this study predate the infection). Cell type and time point are not known. Each CDR3 is given with its conserved first and last residue. D genes are given only for firm matches. For some rows the clone size is stated as once, few or many, or as a class when expanded; others skip it.

clone size: few; J gene: TRBJ2-1; V gene: TRBV5-1; D gene: .; CDR3 protein: CASSLVPGNNEQFF; CDR3 DNA: TGCGCCAGCAGCTTGGTCCCAGGGAACAATGAGCAGTTCTTC
clone size: .; J gene: TRBJ2-1; V gene: TRBV5-6; D gene: .; CDR3 protein: CASSSGRSYNEQFF; CDR3 DNA: TGTGCCAGCAGCTCAGGGAGGTCCTACAATGAGCAGTTCTTC
clone size: few; J gene: TRBJ1-2; V gene: TRBV7-6; D gene: .; CDR3 protein: CASSPEVAEQEYGYTF; CDR3 DNA: TGTGCCAGCAGCCCAGAGGTCGCAGAGCAAGAATATGGCTACACCTTC
clone size: few; J gene: TRBJ2-1; V gene: TRBV12-3/TRBV12-4; D gene: .; CDR3 protein: CASSFESTYNEQFF; CDR3 DNA: TGTGCCAGCAGTTTCGAGTCCACCTACAATGAGCAGTTCTTC
clone size: .; J gene: TRBJ2-2; V gene: TRBV25-1; D gene: TRBD2; CDR3 protein: CASSERVGQGGTGELFF; CDR3 DNA: TGTGCCAGCAGTGAAAGAGTGGGGCAGGGAGGGACCGGGGAGCTGTTTTTT
clone size: many; J gene: TRBJ1-1; V gene: TRBV20-1; D gene: TRBD1; CDR3 protein: CSAPGQANTEAFF; CDR3 DNA: TGCAGTGCGCCGGGACAGGCGAACACTGAAGCTTTCTTT
clone size: few; J gene: TRBJ1-6; V gene: TRBV6-5; D gene: TRBD1; CDR3 protein: CASRKIRGGDSPLHF; CDR3 DNA: TGTGCCAGCAGAAAGATCAGGGGGGGAGATTCACCCCTCCACTTT
clone size: few; J gene: TRBJ2-3; V gene: TRBV20-1; D gene: .; CDR3 protein: CSAGPLDTQYF; CDR3 DNA: TGCAGTGCCGGCCCCCTGGATACGCAGTATTTT
clone size: .; J gene: TRBJ2-5; V gene: TRBV29-1; D gene: TRBD1; CDR3 protein: CSAAQGAGETQYF; CDR3 DNA: TGCAGCGCTGCACAGGGGGCGGGGGAGACCCAGTACTTC
clone size: few; J gene: TRBJ2-1; V gene: TRBV6-5; D gene: TRBD2; CDR3 protein: CASSYRTSSYNEQFF; CDR3 DNA: TGTGCCAGCAGTTACAGGACTAGCTCCTACAATGAGCAGTTCTTC
clone size: few; J gene: TRBJ1-2; V gene: TRBV4-2; D gene: TRBD1; CDR3 protein: CASSQDGTGGFGYTF; CDR3 DNA: TGTGCCAGCAGCCAAGATGGGACAGGGGGCTTTGGCTACACCTTC
clone size: .; J gene: TRBJ1-1; V gene: TRBV7-2; D gene: .; CDR3 protein: CASSSRDGHTEAFF; CDR3 DNA: TGTGCCAGCAGTTCGCGGGACGGACACACTGAAGCTTTCTTT
clone size: few; J gene: TRBJ2-1; V gene: TRBV7-9; D gene: TRBD1; CDR3 protein: CASSLITGETNEQFF; CDR3 DNA: TGTGCCAGCAGCTTAATCACAGGGGAGACGAATGAGCAGTTCTTC
clone size: few; J gene: TRBJ2-3; V gene: TRBV5-4; D gene: .; CDR3 protein: CASSLGGETSVDTQYF; CDR3 DNA: TGTGCCAGCAGCTTGGGCGGGGAAACATCGGTAGATACGCAGTATTTT
clone size: few; J gene: TRBJ2-5; V gene: TRBV27; D gene: .; CDR3 protein: CASRMAGPETQYF; CDR3 DNA: TGTGCCAGCAGGATGGCAGGCCCAGAGACCCAGTACTTC
clone size: few; J gene: TRBJ2-7; V gene: TRBV15; D gene: TRBD1; CDR3 protein: CATSTRPGQGLYEQYF; CDR3 DNA: TGTGCCACCAGCACCCGACCGGGACAGGGGCTTTACGAGCAGTACTTC
clone size: .; J gene: TRBJ1-6; V gene: TRBV12-3/TRBV12-4; D gene: .; CDR3 protein: CASSGERGSPLHF; CDR3 DNA: TGTGCCAGCAGTGGGGAGCGGGGTTCACCCCTCCACTTT
clone size: few; J gene: TRBJ1-2; V gene: TRBV5-1; D gene: .; CDR3 protein: CASRNLPPGVPNYYGYTF; CDR3 DNA: TGCGCCAGCCGGAACCTCCCGCCGGGGGTCCCAAACTACTATGGCTACACCTTC